These 2 T cell receptor beta chains came from one sample sequenced in a study of regulatory and conventional T cells in RAG deficiency. Here immunoSEQ multiplex PCR was the method, and the copy in TCRdb shows in-frame clones only, minus some. This table holds roughly 12,000 clones, 85% to 95% found once. Blood CD4+ CD25-low CD127-high conventional T cells supplied the genomic DNA template. The sample was also reused in another study, on regulatory T cells. That paper notes: The primer mix had 52 TRBV and 13 TRBJ primers.

Sequencing was done on a sample of CD4+ effector T cells sorted from blood. The origin of the receptors is a human donor in good health.

The chain carries TRBV6-1 and TRBJ1-4, with a tentative D call TRBD1 (5 bases). CDR1 and CDR2 from the germline V gene are MNHNS and SASEGT. The CDR3 extends over 17 amino acids. The V and J ends lost 1 base and 3 bases respectively, with 15 bases between them. CDR3 nucleotides: TGTGCCAGCAGTGAAGTGTTGGGGGTCGGGGCTAATGAAAAACTGTTTTTT. Encoded protein: CASSEVLGVGANEKLFF.

The rearrangement uses TRBV28 and TRBJ1-6; 12 positions agree with TRBD1. The CDR3 is made up of 19 amino acids. J was trimmed by 10 bases and V by 3 bases; bases with no gene match: 16. Germline V gives CDR1 MDHEN, CDR2 SYDVKM. The CDR3 sequence is CASSLPTHTGQGAESPLHF. CDR3 bases: TGTGCCAGCAGTTTGCCCACCCACACGGGACAGGGGGCAGAATCACCCCTCCACTTT.